This TCR beta chain was identified during a study of long-term antiretroviral therapy in people with HIV. Study conclusions and caveats: Diversity rose after ART but stayed below transplant donor controls. All time points showed a repertoire dominated by clones expanded before ART. HIV repertoire CDR3 lengths ranged less widely than those of controls.

V lost 3 bases and J 5 bases, leaving 13 bases between the germline ends. The CDR3 is 14 residues long. From germline, CDR1 is SGHTA and CDR2 FQGTGA. With survey level as its setting, the immunoSEQ assay was v3.0. Produced via immunoSEQ multiplex PCR; TCRdb's table is partial and in-frame only. The sample contains more than 10,000 clones, about 80% of which appear only once. In this sample, this clone turned up once. Its antigen is unidentified. The V gene is TRBV7-3, the J gene TRBJ2-5, with a weak D call TRBD1 (5 bases). This sample comprised unsorted PBMCs, obtained 1.3 years after starting antiretroviral therapy. This sequence was found in a young woman with HIV. The DNA for the CDR3 is TGTGCCAGCAGCTTGGCAGGGCCTAGTGAGACCCAGTACTTC. Amino acids: CASSLAGPSETQYF.